This T cell receptor beta chain was sequenced for a study of T cell repertoires in cytomegalovirus infection. In TCRdb, the reads were re-called with MiXCR into one record per CDR3 protein. The sample yields approximately 500,000 distinct CDR3 sequences, about 11% seen once. Trimming removed 10 bases from V and 0 bases from J, with 9 bases in between. The CDR3 spans 12 residues. Sequencing used PBMCs. This chain joins TRBV12-3 or TRBV12-4 and TRBJ1-1; D gene ambiguous. This TCR derives from a human donor in good health (CMV status not recorded). Some clones in this sample may be carry-over from other donors' samples. DNA for the CDR3: TGTGCCACCGTGGGGATGAACACTGAAGCTTTCTTT. Protein sequence: CATVGMNTEAFF.